The rows below give T cell receptor beta chains drawn from one sample of a study of radiotherapy plus CTLA-4 blockade in lung cancer. Using immunoSEQ multiplex PCR, the repertoire was profiled, and TCRdb retains in-frame clones only, with some absent. The sample has some 60,000 clones, less than 85% seen once. Here the sequenced sample was peripheral blood, taken from a patient treated with radiotherapy plus ipilimumab. Every receptor here comes from a human donor with non-small cell lung cancer who had a complete response to radiotherapy plus ipilimumab. The CDR3 runs from the conserved cysteine through the conserved F or W. A D gene is named only where the DNA matches it firmly. For some rows the clone size is stated as once, few or many, or as a class when expanded; others skip it.

D gene	V gene	J gene	clone size	CDR3 DNA	CDR3 protein
TRBD1	TRBV5-5	TRBJ1-2	NA	TGTGCCAGCAGCTTATCTGGACAGGGTAACTATGGCTACACCTTC	CASSLSGQGNYGYTF
TRBD1	TRBV10-1	TRBJ1-5	NA	TGCGCCAGCAGTGATGGGACAGGCGATCAGCCCCAGCATTTT	CASSDGTGDQPQHF
NA	TRBV6-5	TRBJ1-3	few	TGTGCCAGCAGTTTACAGAGGACAGTCAAGGCGAACACCATATATTTT	CASSLQRTVKANTIYF
TRBD1	TRBV28	TRBJ2-7	NA	TGTGCCAGCAGATTGGGACAGACGAAGATTGGGCAGTACTTC	CASRLGQTKIGQYF
NA	TRBV6-5	TRBJ1-5	NA	TGTGCCAGCAGCCTCCCTAGCGGGCAGCCCCAGCATTTT	CASSLPSGQPQHF
NA	TRBV5-4	TRBJ1-2	many	TGTGCCAGCAGCTCGGAGACAGGATTCTATGGCTACACCTTC	CASSSETGFYGYTF
NA	TRBV2	TRBJ2-5	few	TGTGCCGTCCGGGGAGTGGACCAAGAGACCCAGTACTTC	CAVRGVDQETQYF
NA	TRBV5-8	TRBJ1-6	NA	TGTGCCAGCAGCCCTTATAATTCACCCCTCCACTTT	CASSPYNSPLHF
NA	TRBV7-9	TRBJ2-1	few	TGTGCCAGCAGCTTATCATTTGAGCAGTTCTTC	CASSLSFEQFF
TRBD1	TRBV7-9	TRBJ2-2	NA	TGTGCCAGCAGCTTGAGTTTCCGACAGGGGGCGCCCGGGGAGCTGTTTTTT	CASSLSFRQGAPGELFF
NA	TRBV28	TRBJ1-3	few	TGTGCCAGCAGGGCCCAGTCCGGGGTAACGGGAAACACCATATATTTT	CASRAQSGVTGNTIYF
NA	TRBV2	TRBJ2-3	few	TGTGCCAGCAGTTGGGATGGACTTAGAGATACGCAGTATTTT	CASSWDGLRDTQYF
NA	TRBV25-1	TRBJ2-7	NA	TGTGCCAGCAGTGAATATTCGGAGCGCCTCTACGAGCAGTACTTC	CASSEYSERLYEQYF
TRBD1	TRBV18	TRBJ2-7	few	TGTGCCAGCTCCTGGACAGGGCCCTCCTACGAGCAGTACTTC	CASSWTGPSYEQYF
TRBD1	TRBV28	TRBJ1-2	once	TGTGCCAGCAGGGTCTCAACAGGGGGTAGGGGCTACACCTTC	CASRVSTGGRGYTF
NA	TRBV10-3	TRBJ2-2	few	TGTGCCATCAGTGAGTCGGCAGGGACGAACACCGGGGAGCTGTTTTTT	CAISESAGTNTGELFF
NA	TRBV6-5	TRBJ1-2	NA	TGTGCCAGCAGTTCAGATAACTATGGCTACACCTTC	CASSSDNYGYTF
NA	TRBV7-7	TRBJ1-2	NA	TGTGCCAGCAGCTTTAAAGGGGTTACTTATGGCTACACCTTC	CASSFKGVTYGYTF
TRBD1	TRBV6-4	TRBJ2-2	NA	TGTGCCAGCAGTCCACAGGGGGCCGCCGGGGAGCTGTTTTTT	CASSPQGAAGELFF
NA	TRBV28	TRBJ1-4	few	TGTGCCAGCAGTCTAAATGAAAAACTGTTTTTT	CASSLNEKLFF
TRBD1	TRBV19	TRBJ1-6	NA	TGTGCCAGTAGTAGGGACAGGGGTAATTCACCCCTCCACTTT	CASSRDRGNSPLHF
NA	TRBV29-1	TRBJ1-1	NA	TGCAGCGCCCTACGACGGGTAGAAAACACTGAAGCTTTCTTT	CSALRRVENTEAFF
TRBD1	TRBV30	TRBJ1-2	few	TGTGCCTGGAGTAGGGACAGTCCCTCCTATGGCTACACCTTC	CAWSRDSPSYGYTF
TRBD2	TRBV2	TRBJ2-7	NA	TGTGCCAGCACCCAAAGGTTCCGGGAGGGAGGGTTCCACTACGAGCAGTACTTC	CASTQRFREGGFHYEQYF
TRBD2	TRBV18	TRBJ2-2	NA	TGTGCCAGCTCACCCCGGACTAGCGGGGTCACCGGGGAGCTGTTTTTT	CASSPRTSGVTGELFF
NA	TRBV4-3	TRBJ2-7	NA	TGCGCCAGCAGCCAAGCCGTTTCCTACGAGCAGTACTTC	CASSQAVSYEQYF
TRBD1	TRBV5-6	TRBJ1-2	NA	TGTGCCAGCAGTCTAACGGACAGGCTTAACTATGGCTACACCTTC	CASSLTDRLNYGYTF
TRBD1	TRBV7-6	TRBJ2-7	NA	TGTGCCAGCAGCTTAGACAGGGGTGACGAGCAGTACTTC	CASSLDRGDEQYF
NA	TRBV10-3	TRBJ1-2	few	TGTGCCATCAGTGCCACAGGGACCTCGGGTGGCTACACCTTC	CAISATGTSGGYTF
TRBD1	TRBV6-5	TRBJ2-7	NA	TGTGCCAGCAGTTCAGCCGGGACAGGGGCATACGAGCAGTACTTC	CASSSAGTGAYEQYF
NA	TRBV15	TRBJ1-1	once	TGTGCCACCGGCAGGGAGCACCGAATGAACACTGAAGCTTTCTTT	CATGREHRMNTEAFF
NA	TRBV6-5	TRBJ1-1	NA	TGTGCCAGCAGTTACGGGGCAGCTCGGAACACTGAAGCTTTCTTT	CASSYGAARNTEAFF
TRBD1	TRBV5-1	TRBJ1-5	NA	TGCGCCAGCAGCTTGATCCCGGGACAGTATCAGCCCCAGCATTTT	CASSLIPGQYQPQHF
NA	TRBV5-1	TRBJ1-4	NA	TGCGCCAGCAGCTTGGAGGCAGGGGATGAAAAACTGTTTTTT	CASSLEAGDEKLFF
TRBD1	TRBV7-2	TRBJ1-5	NA	TGTGCCAGCAGCTTCCGACAGGGCGGCAATCAGCCCCAGCATTTT	CASSFRQGGNQPQHF
NA	TRBV28	TRBJ1-1	NA	TGTGCCACAAAGACAGGAACCATGAACACTGAAGCTTTCTTT	CATKTGTMNTEAFF